The 24 T cell receptor beta chains below come from one sample, sequenced in a study of blood T cells in healthy people across ages. A sample-barcoded 5' primer and a J-beta primer mix were used in a second PCR of about 7 to 12 cycles. TCRdb processed the 5' RACE reads anew with MiXCR; each CDR3 protein has one entry. The data hold 600,000 to 900,000 distinct CDR3 sequences, with around 25% observed a single time. A further study also used this sample, focusing on T cells of mothers and their children.

Sequencing was carried out using blood. These receptors came from a boy between 10 and 17 years old in good health.

The genes are TRBV28 and TRBJ2-7, with 7 nucleotides matching TRBD1. V was pared by 7 bases and J by 2 bases, with 8 bases of the junction left unmatched. The CDR3 runs 14 residues. From germline, CDR1 is MDHEN and CDR2 SYDVKM. CDR3 DNA: TGTGCCAGCAATCCCGGGGACAGTACCTACGAGCAGTACTTC. Amino acid sequence: CASNPGDSTYEQYF. The full variable domain, completed using reference TRBV28 and TRBJ2-7, is DVKVTQSSRYLVKRTGEKVFLECVQDMDHENMFWYRQDPGLGLRLIYFSYDVKMKEKGDIPEGYSVSREKKERFSLILESASTNQTSMYLCASNPGDSTYEQYFGPGTRLTVT.

CDR3 DNA sequence: TGTGCCAGCAGTTCGAACAGGGGGCCGGGGCTGTTTTTT. Protein sequence: CASSSNRGPGLFF. J is TRBJ2-2 and V is TRBV28; TRBD1 matches at 9 bases. The germline CDR1 and CDR2 sequences are MDHEN and SYDVKM. V shed 4 bases, J shed 13 bases, and the junction held 7 bases outside the gene matches. The CDR3 consists of 13 residues.

The chain uses TRBV20-1 and TRBJ2-1, with a possible D match to TRBD2 (7 bases). V lost 2 bases and J 5 bases, leaving 19 bases between the germline ends. This CDR3 has 16 amino acids. Germline lookup yields CDR1 DFQATT and CDR2 SNEGSKA (reference sequence). CDR3 region: CSARSEIGGGHNEQFF. In DNA, the CDR3 is TGCAGTGCTAGATCTGAGATAGGGGGGGGGCACAATGAGCAGTTCTTC.

This clonotype was recorded once. The V call is TRBV6-6, the J call TRBJ1-2; D is unclear. The germline gives CDR1 MNHNY, CDR2 SVGAGI (reference sequence). The CDR3 contains 13 residues. V gave up 8 bases and J gave up 0 bases, with 10 bases separating them. The CDR3 DNA is TGTGCCAGCGCCGGCCAAGCTAACTATGGCTACACCTTC. Its protein product is CASAGQANYGYTF.

This clonotype was found a few times. This chain links TRBV4-1 with TRBJ2-4; 12 nucleotides line up with TRBD2. The CDR3 covers 21 residues. J lost 2 bases, V lost 4 bases, and 18 bases had no gene match. The germline V gene encodes CDR1 MGHRA and CDR2 YSYEKL. CDR3 residues: CASSPLLAGGTLLISKNIQYF. CDR3 coding DNA: TGCGCCAGCAGCCCCCTACTAGCGGGGGGTACCCTTTTAATTTCCAAAAACATTCAGTACTTC.

The CDR3 coding sequence is TGCATGACACCGACTTCGGGGGGCTACACCTTC. It codes for CMTPTSGGYTF. V gene TRBV20-1 combines with J gene TRBJ1-2; D call uncertain. CDR3 length equals 11 residues. The germline gives CDR1 DFQATT, CDR2 SNEGSKA (reference sequence).

The chain employs TRBV6-5 and TRBJ2-4; 12 bases line up with TRBD2. Germline-derived CDR1 and CDR2 are MNHEY and SVGAGI. V was clipped by 6 bases and J by 7 bases; unmatched bases: 10. The CDR3 length is 16 residues. The CDR3, as DNA: TGTGCCAGCAGACCACTAGCGGGGGGAGTCGGGAACATTCAGTACTTC. Translating gives CASRPLAGGVGNIQYF.

The chain employs TRBV5-1 and TRBJ1-4, with 11 bases lining up with TRBD1. Germline V gene lookup returns CDR1 SGHRS and CDR2 YFSETQ. The trim removed 0 bases at V and 2 bases at J, leaving 3 bases unmatched. This CDR3 comprises 17 residues. DNA for the CDR3: TGCGCCAGCAGCTTGGACGGACAGGGGGCGACTAATGAAAAACTGTTTTTT. It codes for CASSLDGQGATNEKLFF.

The sample holds a few counts of this clonotype. The chain recombines TRBV10-3 with TRBJ2-5, with 10 bases aligning to TRBD2. The end of the DNA is better explained by TRBJ2-1, so the J call may be wrong. CDR3 size: 14 residues. Germline lookup yields CDR1 ENHRY and CDR2 SYGVKD. DNA of the CDR3: TGTGCCATCAGCGGTAGCGGGGGGCGGCATGAGCAGTTCTTC. Its protein product is CAISGSGGRHEQFF.

This clonotype was detected a few times. The J gene is TRBJ2-5, the V gene TRBV29-1, with TRBD2 as a possible D gene (5 bases). The germline V and J ends were trimmed by 1 base and 1 base, with 13 bases remaining between them. Per germline, CDR1 SQVTM and CDR2 ANQGSEA. There are 15 residues in the CDR3. CDR3 residues: CSVEGVGELQETQYF. Here the CDR3 DNA reads TGCAGCGTTGAAGGGGTTGGGGAGCTCCAAGAGACCCAGTACTTC.

The table lists this clonotype with a few counts. This chain links TRBV20-1 with TRBJ2-7; 7 bases fit TRBD2. TRBJ2-5 explains the end of the DNA better; the J call may be wrong. CDR3 length equals 16 residues. Germline assignment: CDR1 DFQATT and CDR2 SNEGSKA (reference sequence). DNA for the CDR3: TGCAGTGCTAGAAGCCCCTCGGGGACTAAACAAGAGACCCAGTACTTC. It encodes CSARSPSGTKQETQYF.

J is TRBJ2-3 and V is TRBV5-6, with D perhaps matching TRBD1 (6 bases). The germline gives CDR1 SGHDT, CDR2 YYEEEE. The CDR3 length is 17 residues. The V and J ends lost 4 bases and 2 bases respectively, with 20 bases between them. The CDR3 sequence is CASSVVFGQRTTDTQYF. In DNA, the CDR3 is TGTGCCAGCAGCGTGGTTTTTGGACAGAGGACCACAGATACGCAGTATTTT.

This sequence joins TRBV4-1 and TRBJ1-3; D not certain. V lost 1 base, J lost 2 bases, and 15 bases lay in between. This CDR3 is 17 amino acids long. In germline, CDR1 is MGHRA, CDR2 YSYEKL. The CDR3 loop is CASSQVPRLHPGNTIYF. CDR3 DNA: TGCGCCAGCAGCCAAGTCCCCCGGCTTCATCCTGGAAACACCATATATTTT.

This rearrangement joins TRBV6-5 to TRBJ2-1; D remains ambiguous. V was cut by 0 bases and J by 7 bases, with 7 bases left in between. Germline assignment: CDR1 MNHEY and CDR2 SVGAGI. CDR3 length equals 13 residues. Here the CDR3 DNA reads TGTGCCAGCAGTTACTCGAAAGTAAATGAGCAGTTCTTC. Protein sequence: CASSYSKVNEQFF.

This clonotype was observed a few times. The chain employs TRBV6-5 and TRBJ1-2, with D perhaps matching TRBD1 (6 bases). V gave up 3 bases and J gave up 2 bases, with 16 bases separating them. This CDR3 has 16 residues. Looked up from germline, CDR1 is MNHEY and CDR2 is SVGAGI. The CDR3 spells CASSYAAGRGNYGYTF. The CDR3 region has the DNA TGTGCCAGCAGTTATGCTGCGGGCAGGGGCAACTATGGCTACACCTTC.

The sample holds a few counts of this clonotype. The chain is built from TRBV12-3 or TRBV12-4 and TRBJ2-5; D not certain. V lost 2 bases and J 3 bases, leaving 7 bases between the germline ends. The CDR3 is made up of 13 amino acids. The CDR3, as DNA: TGTGCCAGCAGTTTATTCTCGGAAGAGACCCAGTACTTC. This codes for CASSLFSEETQYF.

This clonotype was found a few times. The chain employs TRBV9 and TRBJ1-3, with D perhaps matching TRBD1 (5 bases). The CDR3 loop spans 15 amino acids. From germline, CDR1 is SGDLS and CDR2 YYNGEE. The V end was cut by 0 bases, the J end by 9 bases, with 16 bases between. Written as DNA, the CDR3 is TGTGCCAGCAGCGTAGAGGCCCAGGGTGGAGGCACCATATATTTT. Protein: CASSVEAQGGGTIYF.

The chain employs TRBV10-3 and TRBJ1-1; possibly TRBD1 for D (5 bases). Germline values: CDR1 ENHRY, CDR2 SYGVKD. The ends were cut back, 4 bases at V and 1 base at J, with 13 bases in the middle. The CDR3 consists of 15 residues. The CDR3 loop reads CAISVIGTGNTEAFF. CDR3 nucleotide sequence: TGTGCCATCAGTGTGATTGGGACGGGGAACACTGAAGCTTTCTTT.

There are a few counts of this clonotype. The gene calls are TRBV4-1 and TRBJ2-7, with 12 bases lining up with TRBD2. The CDR3 is 18 amino acids. J was trimmed by 3 bases and V by 0 bases; bases with no gene match: 9. Germline loops: CDR1 MGHRA, CDR2 YSYEKL. In DNA form, the CDR3 reads TGCGCCAGCAGCCAAGAATGGGCGCTAGCGGGGGGGAACTACGAGCAGTACTTC. Its protein is CASSQEWALAGGNYEQYF.

The sample holds a few counts of this clonotype. The chain links TRBV10-2 to TRBJ2-3, with D unresolved. V was cut by 3 bases and J by 5 bases, with 9 bases left in between. The CDR3 consists of 13 residues. CDR1 and CDR2 from the germline V gene are WSHSY and SAAADI. The CDR3 protein is CASSDPDLDTQYF. CDR3 coding DNA: TGCGCCAGCAGTGACCCTGACTTAGATACGCAGTATTTT.

V and J are TRBV7-9 and TRBJ2-5; 9 nucleotides line up with TRBD2. TRBJ2-1 explains the end of the DNA better; the J call may be wrong. Germline V CDR1 and CDR2: SEHNR, FQNEAQ (reference sequence). The CDR3 is 17 residues long. CDR3 bases: TGTGCCAGCAGCTCCCTTCTGGCTAGCGGGGACTGGAATGAGCAGTTCTTC. Its translation is CASSSLLASGDWNEQFF.

This clonotype was recorded a few times. The rearrangement uses TRBV27 and TRBJ2-3, with D uncertain. Trimming left V 2 bases short and J 4 bases short, with 16 bases between. CDR1 is MNHEY and CDR2 is SMNVEV in the germline V gene (reference sequence). This CDR3 spans 16 amino acids. The CDR3 protein is CASSLLPVESADTQYF. The CDR3 nucleotides read TGTGCCAGCAGTTTACTTCCGGTTGAGTCTGCAGATACGCAGTATTTT.

This clonotype was observed a handful of times. The genes are TRBV10-3 and TRBJ1-1; D may be TRBD1 (5 bases). Germline lookup yields CDR1 ENHRY and CDR2 SYGVKD. Trimming took 7 bases from V and 2 from J, leaving 11 bases between them. This CDR3 spans 13 amino acids. The chain's CDR3 is CAITLQENTEAFF. The CDR3 nucleotides are TGTGCCATCACCCTACAGGAAAACACTGAAGCTTTCTTT.

This clonotype has only a few counts. V is TRBV6-5 and J is TRBJ1-2; 8 bases map to TRBD1. The length of the CDR3 is 14 residues. With 5 bases clipped from V and 4 bases from J, the junction kept 6 bases outside the gene matches. Looked up from germline, CDR1 is MNHEY and CDR2 is SVGAGI. CDR3 nucleotide sequence: TGTGCCAGCAGTCGACAGGGGAGACGCTATGGCTACACCTTC. Translating gives CASSRQGRRYGYTF.